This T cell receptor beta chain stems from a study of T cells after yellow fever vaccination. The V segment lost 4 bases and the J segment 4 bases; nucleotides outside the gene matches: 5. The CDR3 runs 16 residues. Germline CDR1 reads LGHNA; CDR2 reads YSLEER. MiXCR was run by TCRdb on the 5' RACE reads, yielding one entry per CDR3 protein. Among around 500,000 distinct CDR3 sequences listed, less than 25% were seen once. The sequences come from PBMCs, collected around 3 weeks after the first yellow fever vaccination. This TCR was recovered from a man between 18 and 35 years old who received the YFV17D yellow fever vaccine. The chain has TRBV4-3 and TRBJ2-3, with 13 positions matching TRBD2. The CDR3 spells CASSLSLAGGPDTQYF. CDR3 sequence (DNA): TGCGCCAGCAGCCTATCACTAGCGGGGGGGCCAGATACGCAGTATTTT.